The 7 T cell receptor beta chains listed next were all sequenced from one sample in a study of graft-versus-host responses after intestinal transplantation. No cognate antigen is known for these TCRs. This table comes from immunoSEQ multiplex PCR, and its TCRdb copy is limited to in-frame clones, with some not included. The table has 80,000 to 100,000 clones, under 85% seen once. Sequenced material: unstimulated CD8+ T cells sorted from spleen or lymph node cells, taken before intestinal transplant. These receptor sequences come from a human donor who received an intestinal transplant.

V gene TRBV7-3 combines with J gene TRBJ2-1; the match to TRBD2 covers 15 bases. The CDR3 consists of 18 residues. V shed 4 bases, J shed 4 bases, and the junction held 8 bases outside the gene matches. Germline V gene data show CDR1 as SGHTA and CDR2 as FQGTGA. CDR3 loop: CASSSLGLAGGRYNEQFF. DNA for the CDR3: TGTGCCAGCAGCTCACTTGGACTAGCGGGAGGGAGATACAATGAGCAGTTCTTC.

CDR3 coding DNA: TGTGCCAGTAGTATTCAGTGGACTAGCGGGGACGAGCAGTACTTC. Translated: CASSIQWTSGDEQYF. The chain is built from TRBV19 and TRBJ2-7; TRBD2 matches 12 bases. In germline, CDR1 is LNHDA, CDR2 SQIVND (reference sequence). The CDR3 runs 15 residues. The V gene end was trimmed by 3 bases and the J gene end by 5 bases; junction bases not matched to a gene: 5.

The chain links TRBV5-4 to TRBJ1-5, with 10 bases identical to TRBD1. CDR1 is SGHNT, CDR2 YYREEE, per germline (reference sequence). CDR3 length equals 17 residues. The V gene end was trimmed by 0 bases and the J gene end by 4 bases; junction bases not matched to a gene: 7. The CDR3 here is CASSLGDRGRGNQPQHF. The CDR3 DNA reads TGTGCCAGCAGCTTGGGAGACAGGGGGCGAGGTAATCAGCCCCAGCATTTT.

The chain couples TRBV6-5 to TRBJ2-7; D perhaps matches TRBD2 (6 bases). V lost 6 bases and J 2 bases, leaving 14 bases between the germline ends. This CDR3 contains 14 residues. CDR1 is MNHEY and CDR2 is SVGAGI in the germline V gene. The CDR3 here is CASSHLSGPYEQYF. Written as DNA, the CDR3 is TGTGCCAGCAGCCACCTTAGCGGTCCCTACGAGCAGTACTTC.

V usage is TRBV9 and J usage is TRBJ2-3, with D possibly TRBD2 on 6 matching bases. V lost 4 bases to trimming and J lost 2 bases, with 14 bases between them. The CDR3 length is 15 residues. Germline V gene data show CDR1 as SGDLS and CDR2 as YYNGEE. The CDR3: CASSLRGDFTDTQYF. The CDR3 nucleotides are TGTGCCAGCAGCTTGAGAGGGGACTTCACAGATACGCAGTATTTT.

This sequence joins TRBV2 and TRBJ2-1; D is possibly TRBD1 (5 bases). The V end was cut by 9 bases, the J end by 2 bases, with 8 bases between. This CDR3 region has 12 residues. CDR1 SNHLY and CDR2 FYNNEI come from the germline V gene. CDR3 nucleotide sequence: TGTGCCAGAGTGGGGCCCTACAATGAGCAGTTCTTC. Translating gives CARVGPYNEQFF.

CDR3 nucleotide sequence: TGTGCCAGCAGGGGGACGGGTAGCTCCTACAATGAGCAGTTCTTC. Translation: CASRGTGSSYNEQFF. This chain joins TRBV2 and TRBJ2-1; D may match TRBD1 or TRBD2 (5 bases each). Trimming pared 6 bases from V and 0 bases from J, leaving 12 bases between. CDR3 size: 15 residues. CDR1 is SNHLY, CDR2 FYNNEI, per germline.